The rows below give T cell receptor beta chains drawn from one sample of a study of cytomegalovirus exposure and HLA in healthy donors. Produced via immunoSEQ multiplex PCR; TCRdb's table is partial and in-frame only. The sample carries 170,000 or so clones, about 78% recorded once. Sequencing used PBMCs. These receptors all come from a man aged 35 to 55 in good health and CMV-seronegative. CDR3s include the opening cysteine and the closing phenylalanine or tryptophan. Each record gives: D gene, V gene, clone size, J gene, CDR3 protein, CDR3 DNA. The D gene is left open where the match is weak. Clone size, where shown, is once, few, many, or a class for clones that have expanded.

-	TRBV7-5	few	TRBJ2-7	CVRSTRQGKELAGGSPYEQYF	TGTGTCAGAAGCACCCGACAGGGGAAGGAGCTAGCGGGAGGTAGCCCCTACGAGCAGTACTTC
TRBD1	TRBV23-1	-	TRBJ2-2	CASSRGTVNTGELFF	TGCGCCAGCAGTCGGGGGACAGTGAACACCGGGGAGCTGTTTTTT
-	TRBV4-3	-	TRBJ2-3	CASSQDGGGQGADTQYF	TGCGCCAGCAGCCAAGACGGGGGGGGACAGGGAGCAGATACGCAGTATTTT
-	TRBV7-9	once	TRBJ1-1	CASSLGSRDTEAFF	TGTGCCAGCAGCTTAGGGAGCAGGGACACTGAAGCTTTCTTT
-	TRBV6-4	-	TRBJ1-4	CASSDADSPGEGKLFF	TGTGCCAGCAGTGACGCCGACTCGCCAGGGGAGGGAAAACTGTTTTTT
-	TRBV6-1	-	TRBJ1-4	CASSEARGTNEKLFF	TGTGCCAGCAGTGAAGCGCGGGGAACTAATGAAAAACTGTTTTTT
-	TRBV19	few	TRBJ2-5	CASSPRRGLKETQYF	TGTGCCAGTAGTCCAAGAAGAGGACTAAAAGAGACCCAGTACTTC
TRBD2	TRBV6-1	-	TRBJ2-5	CASSGLAGDYQETQYF	TGTGCCAGCAGTGGCCTAGCGGGAGATTACCAAGAGACCCAGTACTTC
TRBD1	TRBV27	-	TRBJ2-1	CASSRQGSSYNEQFF	TGTGCCAGCAGCCGACAGGGGAGCTCCTACAATGAGCAGTTCTTC
TRBD1	TRBV6-5	-	TRBJ2-7	CASSTGQGGSYEQYF	TGTGCCAGCAGTACGGGACAGGGAGGCTCCTACGAGCAGTACTTC
TRBD1	TRBV27	-	TRBJ2-7	CASSFVGQGVSEQYF	TGTGCCAGCAGTTTTGTCGGACAGGGTGTTAGCGAGCAGTACTTC
TRBD2	TRBV5-1	-	TRBJ2-3	CASSLPMGGTTDTQYF	TGCGCCAGCAGCTTGCCCATGGGGGGGACCACAGATACGCAGTATTTT
-	TRBV6-5	-	TRBJ1-3	CASSYEGGSGNTIYF	TGTGCCAGCAGTTACGAGGGTGGGTCTGGAAACACCATATATTTT
-	TRBV7-2	-	TRBJ2-5	CASSLGTTEAETQYF	TGTGCCAGCAGCTTAGGGACTACCGAAGCGGAAACCCAGTACTTC
-	TRBV5-6	-	TRBJ2-5	CASSLFGAETQYF	TGTGCCAGCAGCTTGTTTGGGGCAGAGACCCAGTACTTC
TRBD1	TRBV10-3	-	TRBJ1-5	CAISGRDSRYSNQPQHF	TGTGCCATCAGTGGCCGGGACAGCCGATATAGCAATCAGCCCCAGCATTTT
TRBD2	TRBV10-2	-	TRBJ2-7	CASTRSSGSYEQYF	TGCGCCAGCACGCGGTCTAGCGGTTCCTACGAGCAGTACTTC
-	TRBV6-6	-	TRBJ1-4	CASSSTATNEKLFF	TGTGCCAGCAGTTCGACAGCAACTAATGAAAAACTGTTTTTT
TRBD2	TRBV9	-	TRBJ2-2	CASSGSSGREELFF	TGTGCCAGCAGCGGGAGTAGCGGGAGGGAGGAGCTGTTTTTT
-	TRBV19	-	TRBJ1-5	CASSSPRGNQPQHF	TGTGCCAGTAGTAGTCCCAGGGGCAATCAGCCCCAGCATTTT
TRBD1	TRBV5-1	once	TRBJ2-7	CASSIITGGTKEQYF	TGCGCCAGCAGTATTATTACAGGGGGCACTAAGGAGCAGTACTTC
-	TRBV6-1	-	TRBJ2-1	CASSEALRGEQFF	TGTGCCAGCAGTGAAGCGCTTCGGGGGGAGCAGTTCTTC
TRBD1	TRBV12-5	once	TRBJ2-7	CASGLAPDRYEQYF	TGTGCTAGTGGTTTGGCCCCGGACAGGTACGAGCAGTACTTC
TRBD2	TRBV29-1	-	TRBJ2-7	CSVRTSASYEQYF	TGCAGCGTGCGGACTAGCGCTTCCTACGAGCAGTACTTC
-	TRBV11-2	few	TRBJ1-1	CASSSLLNTEAFF	TGTGCCAGCAGCTCACTATTGAACACTGAAGCTTTCTTT
-	TRBV19	once	TRBJ2-3	CASGGPSEGTDTQYF	TGTGCCAGTGGCGGTCCTAGCGAGGGCACAGATACGCAGTATTTT
TRBD1	TRBV5-4	-	TRBJ1-1	CASSETDRGGTEAFF	TGTGCCAGCAGCGAGACGGACAGGGGAGGAACTGAAGCTTTCTTT
-	TRBV14	-	TRBJ1-1	CASSHGGEAFF	TGTGCCAGCAGCCACGGAGGGGAAGCTTTCTTT
-	TRBV9	-	TRBJ2-7	CASSVGGRGISYEQYF	TGTGCCAGCAGCGTAGGGGGCAGGGGAATCTCCTACGAGCAGTACTTC
TRBD1	TRBV7-2	-	TRBJ2-5	CASSPGQTKETQYF	TGTGCCAGCAGCCCGGGACAGACGAAAGAGACCCAGTACTTC
-	TRBV30	-	TRBJ2-7	CAWSLLDTYEQYF	TGTGCCTGGAGTTTGTTGGACACGTACGAGCAGTACTTC
-	TRBV19	-	TRBJ2-7	CASSDQVSYEQYF	TGTGCCAGTAGTGACCAGGTATCCTACGAGCAGTACTTC
TRBD1	TRBV7-9	once	TRBJ1-1	CASSPRTGPMNTEAFF	TGTGCCAGCAGCCCCCGGACAGGACCAATGAACACTGAAGCTTTCTTT
TRBD1	TRBV5-1	-	TRBJ1-4	CASSLARTGNEKLFF	TGCGCCAGCAGCTTGGCACGGACAGGGAATGAAAAACTGTTTTTT
-	TRBV30	few	TRBJ1-1	CAWSVRPPNTEAFF	TGTGCCTGGAGTGTCAGGCCGCCGAACACTGAAGCTTTCTTT
TRBD1	TRBV7-9	-	TRBJ2-2	CASSQQGDDGELFF	TGTGCCAGCAGCCAACAGGGGGATGACGGGGAGCTGTTTTTT
TRBD1	TRBV27	once	TRBJ1-1	CASSLSIWTGTEAFF	TGTGCCAGCAGTTTATCGATCTGGACAGGGACTGAAGCTTTCTTT
-	TRBV9	-	TRBJ2-3	CASSVAGGQTDTQYF	TGTGCCAGCAGCGTAGCAGGTGGGCAGACAGATACGCAGTATTTT
TRBD1	TRBV18	-	TRBJ1-2	CASSPDRGSRNGYTF	TGTGCCAGCTCCCCTGACAGGGGCTCGAGAAATGGCTACACCTTC
TRBD1	TRBV5-1	-	TRBJ2-6	CASSSRQGSNSGANVLTF	TGCGCCAGCAGCTCTCGACAGGGAAGTAATTCTGGGGCCAACGTCCTGACTTTC
-	TRBV6-1	-	TRBJ1-3	CASSAIQGMSGNTIYF	TGTGCCAGCAGTGCGATTCAGGGGATGTCTGGAAACACCATATATTTT
-	TRBV7-2	few	TRBJ2-3	CASSFRRGGTDTQYF	TGTGCCAGCAGCTTCAGGCGGGGTGGCACAGATACGCAGTATTTT
TRBD2	TRBV30	few	TRBJ2-3	CAWSRSASGRVDTQYF	TGTGCCTGGAGTAGGTCCGCTAGCGGGAGGGTAGATACGCAGTATTTT
TRBD1	TRBV6-1	-	TRBJ2-2	CASSVDRGRITGELFF	TGTGCCAGCAGTGTGGACAGGGGGCGGATCACCGGGGAGCTGTTTTTT
-	TRBV6-4	few	TRBJ2-2	CASSRQASNTGELFF	TGTGCCAGCAGTCGACAGGCTTCGAACACCGGGGAGCTGTTTTTT
TRBD2	TRBV18	-	TRBJ2-3	CASSPVSSGTTDTQYF	TGTGCCAGCTCACCAGTGTCTAGCGGGACCACAGATACGCAGTATTTT